Each of the 5 T cell receptor beta chains below was sequenced from the same sample in a study of T cell repertoires in cytomegalovirus infection. One entry per CDR3 protein results from TCRdb running MiXCR on the reads. The sample consists of 250,000 to 350,000 distinct CDR3 sequences, about 25% of them appearing once. The specimen was PBMCs. The receptors derive from a human donor in good health (CMV status not recorded). Some clones in this sample may be carry-over from other donors' samples.

The gene calls are TRBV15 and TRBJ2-2, with TRBD2 matching 7 bases. In germline, CDR1 is LNHNV, CDR2 YYDKDF (reference sequence). This CDR3 region has 16 residues. V gave up 6 bases and J gave up 4 bases; unmatched junction bases: 11. Written as DNA, the CDR3 is TGTGCCACCAGATCTCCGGCGGGAGCTGCCACCGGGGAGCTGTTTTTT. The encoded protein is CATRSPAGAATGELFF.

A few counts support this clonotype. The V and J genes are TRBV6-5 and TRBJ2-7; 12 nucleotides align to TRBD1. The CDR3 spans 16 residues. Germline V lookup: CDR1 MNHEY, CDR2 SVGAGI. V dropped 0 bases and J dropped 4; count of bases not matched to a gene: 4. CDR3 protein: CASSYSRDRGRYEQYF. In nucleotides, the CDR3 is TGTGCCAGCAGTTACTCGCGGGACAGGGGGCGGTACGAGCAGTACTTC.

This clonotype was picked up many times. This chain joins TRBV7-2 and TRBJ2-1; D not certain. Trimming removed 1 base at V and 5 bases at J, with 9 bases between. Germline V CDR1 and CDR2: SGHTA, FQGNSA. CDR3 length equals 14 residues. CDR3 coding DNA: TGTGCCAGCAGCTTAGTGTGGACGAACAATGAGCAGTTCTTC. Protein sequence: CASSLVWTNNEQFF. Looking up the rest from reference TRBV7-2 and TRBJ2-1 gives the full variable domain: GAGVSQSPSNKVTEKGKDVELRCDPISGHTALYWYRQSLGQGLEFLIYFQGNSAPDKSGLPSDRFSAERTGGSVSTLTIQRTQQEDSAVYLCASSLVWTNNEQFFGPGTRLTVL.

V usage is TRBV19 and J usage is TRBJ2-2; perhaps TRBD2 as D (6 bases). Germline loops: CDR1 LNHDA, CDR2 SQIVND (reference sequence). The V and J ends lost 3 bases and 4 bases respectively, with 12 bases between them. The CDR3 length is 15 residues. The CDR3 here is CASSMLAGPTGELFF. CDR3 in DNA: TGTGCCAGTAGTATGTTGGCGGGACCCACCGGGGAGCTGTTTTTT.

This clonotype was observed at least ten times. J is TRBJ1-5 and V is TRBV7-2; TRBD1 aligns across 8 bases. This CDR3 has 14 residues. Germline CDR1 is SGHTA and CDR2 is FQGNSA. With V trimmed by 5 bases and J by 4 bases, 4 bases remained unmatched. The CDR3 DNA sequence: TGTGCCAGCAGCCACGGACAGGGAAATCAGCCCCAGCATTTT. This codes for CASSHGQGNQPQHF.